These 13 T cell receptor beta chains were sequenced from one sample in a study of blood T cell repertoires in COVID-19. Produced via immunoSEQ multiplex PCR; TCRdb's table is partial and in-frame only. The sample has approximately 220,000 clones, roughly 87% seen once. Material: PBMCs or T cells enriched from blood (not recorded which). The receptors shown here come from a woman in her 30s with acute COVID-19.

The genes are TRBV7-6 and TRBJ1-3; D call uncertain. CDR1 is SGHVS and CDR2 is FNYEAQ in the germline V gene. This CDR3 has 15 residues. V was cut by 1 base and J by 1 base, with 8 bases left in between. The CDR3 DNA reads TGTGCCAGCAGCTTAGGAGCGGCTTCTGGAAACACCATATATTTT. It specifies CASSLGAASGNTIYF.

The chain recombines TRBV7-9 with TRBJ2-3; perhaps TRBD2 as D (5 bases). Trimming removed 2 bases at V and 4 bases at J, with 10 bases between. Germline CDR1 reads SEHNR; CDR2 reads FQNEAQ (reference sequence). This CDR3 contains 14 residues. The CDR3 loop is CASSLTGIADTQYF. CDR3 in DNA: TGTGCCAGCAGCTTAACGGGGATTGCAGATACGCAGTATTTT.

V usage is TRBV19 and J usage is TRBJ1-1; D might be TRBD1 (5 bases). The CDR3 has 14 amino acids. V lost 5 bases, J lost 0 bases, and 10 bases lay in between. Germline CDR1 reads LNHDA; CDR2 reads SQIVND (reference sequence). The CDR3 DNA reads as TGTGCCAGTAGTGGACACCTACTGAACACTGAAGCTTTCTTT. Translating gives CASSGHLLNTEAFF.

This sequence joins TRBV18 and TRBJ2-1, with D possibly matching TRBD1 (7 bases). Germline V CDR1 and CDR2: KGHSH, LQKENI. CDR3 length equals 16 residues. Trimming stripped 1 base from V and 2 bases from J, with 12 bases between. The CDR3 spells CASSPRGDSTYNEQFF. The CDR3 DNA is TGTGCCAGCTCACCACGCGGGGACAGCACCTACAATGAGCAGTTCTTC.

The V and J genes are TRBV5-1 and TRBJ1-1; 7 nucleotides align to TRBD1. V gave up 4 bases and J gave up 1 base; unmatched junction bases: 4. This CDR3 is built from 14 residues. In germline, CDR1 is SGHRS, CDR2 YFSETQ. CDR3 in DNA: TGCGCCAGCAGCACGGGACAGTCGAACACTGAAGCTTTCTTT. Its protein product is CASSTGQSNTEAFF.

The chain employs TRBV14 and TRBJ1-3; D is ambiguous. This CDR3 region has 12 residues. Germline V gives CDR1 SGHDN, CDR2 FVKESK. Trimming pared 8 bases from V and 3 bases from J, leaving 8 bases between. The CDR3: CASGDFGNTIYF. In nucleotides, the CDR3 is TGTGCCAGCGGAGATTTTGGAAACACCATATATTTT.

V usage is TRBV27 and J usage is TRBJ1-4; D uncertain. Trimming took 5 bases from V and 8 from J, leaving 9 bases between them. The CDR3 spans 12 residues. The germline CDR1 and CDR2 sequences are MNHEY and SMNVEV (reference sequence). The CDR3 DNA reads TGTGCCAGCAGTGGAACGACAGAAAAACTGTTTTTT. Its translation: CASSGTTEKLFF.

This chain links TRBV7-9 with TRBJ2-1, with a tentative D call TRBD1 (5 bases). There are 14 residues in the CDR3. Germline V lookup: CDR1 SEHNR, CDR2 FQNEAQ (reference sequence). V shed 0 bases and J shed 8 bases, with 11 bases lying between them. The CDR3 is CASSLAQTDDEQFF. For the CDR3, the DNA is TGTGCCAGCAGCTTAGCCCAGACAGACGATGAGCAGTTCTTC.

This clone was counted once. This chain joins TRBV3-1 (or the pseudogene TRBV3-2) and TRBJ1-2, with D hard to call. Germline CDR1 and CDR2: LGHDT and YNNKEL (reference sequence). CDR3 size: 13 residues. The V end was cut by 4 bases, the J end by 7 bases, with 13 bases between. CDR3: CASSPTRAAGYTF. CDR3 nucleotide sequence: TGTGCCAGCAGCCCAACGCGGGCGGCTGGCTACACCTTC.

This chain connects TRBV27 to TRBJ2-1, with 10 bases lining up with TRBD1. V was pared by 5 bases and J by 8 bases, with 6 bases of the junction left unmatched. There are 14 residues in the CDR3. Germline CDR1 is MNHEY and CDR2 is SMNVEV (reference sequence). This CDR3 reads CASSRFDRGHEQFF. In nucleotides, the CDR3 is TGTGCCAGCAGTAGATTTGACAGGGGGCATGAGCAGTTCTTC.

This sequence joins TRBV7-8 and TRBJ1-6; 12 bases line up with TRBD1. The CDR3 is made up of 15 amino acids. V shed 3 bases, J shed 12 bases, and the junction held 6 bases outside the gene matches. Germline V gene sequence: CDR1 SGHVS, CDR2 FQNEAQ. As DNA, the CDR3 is TGTGCCAGCAGCTTTGGGACAGGGGGCCTGGGACCCCTCCACTTT. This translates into CASSFGTGGLGPLHF.

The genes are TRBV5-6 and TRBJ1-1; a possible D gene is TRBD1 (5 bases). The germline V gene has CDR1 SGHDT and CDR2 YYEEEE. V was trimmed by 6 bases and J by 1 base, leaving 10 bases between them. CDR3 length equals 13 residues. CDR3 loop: CASTLGGNTEAFF. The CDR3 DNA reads TGTGCCAGCACCCTCGGGGGGAACACTGAAGCTTTCTTT.

The CDR3 DNA reads TGTGCCAGTAGTTGGGGACAGATCACTGAAGCTTTCTTT. Translating gives CASSWGQITEAFF. V and J are TRBV19 and TRBJ1-1, with TRBD1 matching 7 bases. V was clipped by 5 bases and J by 4 bases; unmatched bases: 4. Germline lookup yields CDR1 LNHDA and CDR2 SQIVND (reference sequence). There are 13 residues in the CDR3. The whole variable domain, remainder taken from reference TRBV19 and TRBJ1-1, is DGGITQSPKYLFRKEGQNVTLSCEQNLNHDAMYWYRQDPGQGLRLIYYSQIVNDFQKGDIAEGYSVSREKKESFPLTVTSAQKNPTAFYLCASSWGQITEAFFGQGTRLTVV.